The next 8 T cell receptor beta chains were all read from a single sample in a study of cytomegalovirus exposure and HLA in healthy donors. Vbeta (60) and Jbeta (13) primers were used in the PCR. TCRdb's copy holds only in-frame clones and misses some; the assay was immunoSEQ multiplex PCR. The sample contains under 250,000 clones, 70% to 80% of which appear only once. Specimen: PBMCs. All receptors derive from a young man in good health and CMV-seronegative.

Written as DNA, the CDR3 is TGCGCCAGCAGCCAGCCGACTAGCGGTAGCACAGATACGCAGTATTTT. Translated: CASSQPTSGSTDTQYF. The J gene is TRBJ2-3, the V gene TRBV4-1; TRBD2 matches at 9 bases. This CDR3 is built from 16 residues. The V gene end was trimmed by 3 bases and the J gene end by 0 bases; junction bases not matched to a gene: 4. Germline assignment: CDR1 MGHRA and CDR2 YSYEKL.

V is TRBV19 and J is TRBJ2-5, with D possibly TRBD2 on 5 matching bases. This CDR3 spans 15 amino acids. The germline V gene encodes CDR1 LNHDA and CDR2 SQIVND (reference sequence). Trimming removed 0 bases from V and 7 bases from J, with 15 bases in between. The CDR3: CASSIDPLDEGTQYF. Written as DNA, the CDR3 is TGTGCCAGTAGTATAGATCCCCTTGACGAGGGGACCCAGTACTTC.

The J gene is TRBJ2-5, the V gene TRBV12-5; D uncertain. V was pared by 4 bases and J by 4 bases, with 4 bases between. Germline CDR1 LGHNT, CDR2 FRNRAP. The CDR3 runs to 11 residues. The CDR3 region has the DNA TGTGCTAGTGGTTCCCGAGAGACCCAGTACTTC. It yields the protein CASGSRETQYF.

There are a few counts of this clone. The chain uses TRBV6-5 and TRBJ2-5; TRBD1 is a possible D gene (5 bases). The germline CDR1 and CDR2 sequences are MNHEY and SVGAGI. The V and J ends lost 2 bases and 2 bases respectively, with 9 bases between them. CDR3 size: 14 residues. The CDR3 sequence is CASSYLQGQETQYF. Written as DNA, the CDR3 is TGTGCCAGCAGTTACCTCCAGGGACAAGAGACCCAGTACTTC.

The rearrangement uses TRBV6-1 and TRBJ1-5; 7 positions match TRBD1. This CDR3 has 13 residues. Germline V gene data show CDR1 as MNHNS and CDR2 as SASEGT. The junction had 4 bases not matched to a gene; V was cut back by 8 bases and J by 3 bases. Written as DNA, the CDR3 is TGTGCCAGCCAGGGACAGCCCAATCAGCCCCAGCATTTT. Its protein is CASQGQPNQPQHF.

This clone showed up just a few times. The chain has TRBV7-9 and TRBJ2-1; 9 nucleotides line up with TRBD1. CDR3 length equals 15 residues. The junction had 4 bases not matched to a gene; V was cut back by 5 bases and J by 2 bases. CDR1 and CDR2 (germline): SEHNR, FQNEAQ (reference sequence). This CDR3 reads CASSPTGGTYNEQFF. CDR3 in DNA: TGTGCCAGCAGCCCCACAGGGGGCACCTACAATGAGCAGTTCTTC. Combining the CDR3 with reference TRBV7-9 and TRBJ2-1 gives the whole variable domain DTGVSQNPRHKITKRGQNVTFRCDPISEHNRLYWYRQTLGQGPEFLTYFQNEAQLEKSRLLSDRFSAERPKGSFSTLEIQRTEQGDSAMYLCASSPTGGTYNEQFFGPGTRLTVL.

CDR3 nucleotide sequence: TGTGCCAGCAGTTTACAGGGAATGAACACTGAAGCTTTCTTT. Protein sequence: CASSLQGMNTEAFF. This sequence joins TRBV27 and TRBJ1-1, with D possibly being TRBD1 (5 bases). The CDR3 runs 14 residues. V was pared by 2 bases and J by 0 bases, with 7 bases between. Germline CDR1 reads MNHEY; CDR2 reads SMNVEV (reference sequence).

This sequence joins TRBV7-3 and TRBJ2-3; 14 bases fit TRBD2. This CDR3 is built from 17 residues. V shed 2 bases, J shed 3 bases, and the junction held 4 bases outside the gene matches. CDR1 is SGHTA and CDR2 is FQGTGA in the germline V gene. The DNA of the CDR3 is TGTGCCAGCAGCTTATACGGGACTAGCGGGAGAACAGATACGCAGTATTTT. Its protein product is CASSLYGTSGRTDTQYF.